What follows is one T cell receptor beta chain and its context. Its specific antigen is unknown. Qualities for individual bases were not recorded, and no much larger clone is one base off. The sample originates from a study of blood T cells in healthy people across ages (dated by TCRdb to between 2014 and 2016). Background for the entire study: In model experiments, template switching captured roughly one uniquely barcoded TCR beta cDNA molecule for every two T cells. Using deep sequencing normalized with unique cDNA molecular identifiers, the study measured how TCR beta repertoire diversity changes with age. Donors were grouped into four age groups: young (average 16 years), middle-aged (39), aged (about 59) and long-lived (about 82). The study analyzed two additional independent replicas of 1 million unique cDNA reads from the same blood draw for two donors, one aged 18 to 30 and one aged 80 or older. Results and caveats for the whole study, not just this receptor: Since profiling was done on bulk unsorted PBMCs, naive and antigen-experienced compartments could not be conclusively compared. The percentage of naive T cells measured by flow cytometry correlated strongly with observed TCR beta diversity. As age increased, observed TCR beta diversity per million T cells dropped in a roughly linear way, and a significant reduction was already evident by age 40. The CMV infection status of donors was not known, potentially confounding age-related changes in expanded clonotypes. Compared with the aged group, the long-lived group had more naive CD4+ T cells, fewer expanded clones and increased TCR diversity, a pattern suggesting age selection. Estimates of total diversity from one million sequenced T cells were regarded as lower bounds and underestimates.

Taken from cysteine to phenylalanine, the CDR3 has 14 residues. CDR3 DNA is the only sequence kept; it has 42 bases, read in frame from the first base. The germline V gene encodes CDR1 DFQATT and CDR2 SNEGSKA (reference sequence). Germline trimming: 6 bases from V, 8 bases from J; junction bases outside gene matches: 12. The approximately 39 donors, aged about 6 to 90 years, were systemically healthy Caucasian individuals from Russia. Approximately 9.3 milliliters of peripheral blood were collected from each donor into EDTA-treated Vacutainer tubes. PBMCs were isolated by Ficoll-Paque density-gradient centrifugation, with at least 6.5 million obtained per sample. Total RNA, at least 6 micrograms per sample, was extracted from PBMCs with Trizol reagent. For every donor, an aliquot of PBMCs went through flow cytometry to measure the percentages of naive CD45RAhigh/CD27high T cells. The library was prepared using 5' RACE. Data came from an Illumina HiSeq 2500. The second PCR ran for about 7 to 11 cycles and used a J-beta primer mix along with a sample-barcoded 5' primer. A unique molecular identifier was introduced onto each TCR beta cDNA molecule by a template-switch 5' adaptor carrying 12 random nucleotides. Each sample yielded at least 3 million CDR3-containing paired-end reads. First-strand cDNA synthesis was performed from all RNA using the Mint cDNA synthesis kit, with priming by a TRBC-specific oligonucleotide. Following uracil-DNA glycosylase treatment, a first 18-cycle PCR with universal primers M1SS and BC2_uni_R was performed on all cDNA. The authors processed their data as follows. For normalization, 1 million high-quality reads were randomly selected from each sample, with every read carrying a distinct molecular identifier. Reads with shared molecular identifiers were discarded instead of being binned into consensus sequences. MiTCR, set to a Q25 quality threshold and the strictest error-elimination algorithm, was used for CDR3 identification, clonotype clustering and error correction. A nonparametric unseen species model using Euler transformation provided a lower-bound estimate of total TCR beta diversity. TCRdb reprocessing: public reads trimmed at Q25 with fastp, clones called with MiXCR, in-frame beta chains kept. Each CDR3 protein gets just one entry, which takes the most common genes and DNA from the rows behind it. It is TCRdb's table, rather than the study itself, that gives the V and J calls and clone size. For this sample there are 600,000 to 850,000 distinct CDR3 sequences; around a quarter appear just once. Roughly 9% of the sample comes from the top ten.

The data were also submitted as part of a second study, on T cells of mothers and their children. The second paper further reports: The donors were nine systemically healthy Caucasian individuals, made up of three mothers and their six children. cDNA synthesis consumed the entire amount of extracted RNA, loaded at 1.5 ug RNA in each 15 ul reaction. Sample barcodes and 2-4 random nucleotides were added via the M1S primer in the second PCR. Over 10 million TCR beta CDR3 reads came from each mother, compared with some 3 million reads from each child. In both related and unrelated pairs, thymic selection shapes the output of TCR recombination in a similar way, with inherited differences having only a minor effect. Normalized repertoire overlap in related mother-child pairs was always slightly higher than in unrelated mother-child pairs, but the difference was never significant. With a sensitivity of approximately 96 clones per million clonotypes, no persistent microchimeric T cell clones were detected. In the study, deep NGS was used to compare the TCR beta repertoires of mothers and children, and features distinguishing related mother-child pairs from unrelated individuals were sought. The mean age was roughly 40 +/- 4 years for the mothers and about 10 +/- 4 years for the children. Libraries were sequenced on Illumina HiSeq 2000 with 100+100 nt paired-end reads after adapter ligation with NEBNext reagents. To prevent cross-contamination, the mother and child libraries were prepared one month apart and sequenced in separate runs. For each donor, between about 450,000 and 2,300,000 distinct TCR beta clonotypes were identified. Naive TCR beta clonotypes were estimated from low-frequency clonotypes matched to each donor's FACS-determined naive share, without sorting.

The sequence was obtained from a boy between 10 and 17 years old in good health. Input material: blood. The chain is made from TRBV20-1 and TRBJ2-1; TRBD2 fits 8 bases in the junction. The nucleotide sequence is TGCAGTGCGCAGAAGAGCGGGAGTGGTGATGAGCAGTTCTTC. It encodes CSAQKSGSGDEQFF.